Listed below are T cell receptor beta chains from one sample, sequenced in a study of cytomegalovirus exposure and HLA in healthy donors. The method was immunoSEQ multiplex PCR; TCRdb's version includes in-frame clones alone and lacks a portion of them. The sample shows fewer than 200,000 clones, almost 85% of them seen only once. Sequencing was done on a sample of PBMCs. The receptors originated from a woman aged 45-65 years in good health and CMV-seronegative. Both conserved end residues are part of each CDR3. A D gene is named only where the DNA matches it firmly. The size entry is marked missing in some rows and otherwise reads once, few, many or a size class.

TRBV6-1	TRBJ1-4	-	few	CASSESRVRRQKLFF	TGTGCCAGCAGTGAATCGCGAGTCCGGAGGCAAAAACTGTTTTTT
TRBV27	TRBJ1-2	TRBD1	-	CASTIAGTGGFGYTF	TGTGCCAGCACTATCGCCGGGACAGGGGGCTTTGGCTACACCTTC
TRBV15	TRBJ1-5	TRBD1	few	CATSTGTGAVRRPQHF	TGTGCCACCAGCACAGGGACAGGGGCTGTGAGGCGGCCCCAGCATTTT
TRBV28	TRBJ2-6	-	-	CASSLYFNGQPIPPPSGANVLTF	TGTGCCAGCAGCCTCTACTTCAATGGACAGCCAATCCCTCCTCCCTCTGGGGCCAACGTCCTGACTTTC
TRBV27	TRBJ2-7	TRBD2	few	CASSPRTGGEQYF	TGTGCCAGCAGCCCGCGGACGGGGGGGGAGCAGTACTTC
TRBV4-3	TRBJ2-2	-	once	CASRKQGKSSNTGELFF	TGCGCCAGCAGGAAACAGGGAAAGAGTTCGAACACCGGGGAGCTGTTTTTT
TRBV18	TRBJ2-7	TRBD1	-	CASSTRGRGGASHEQYF	TGTGCCAGCTCAACCCGAGGTAGAGGGGGCGCGTCTCACGAGCAGTACTTC
TRBV5-1	TRBJ1-1	-	-	CASSSPAEGTEAFF	TGCGCCAGCAGCTCGCCTGCGGAGGGCACTGAAGCTTTCTTT
TRBV5-1	TRBJ1-2	TRBD1	-	CASSHDRGRSGYTF	TGCGCCAGCAGCCATGACAGGGGTCGGTCTGGCTACACCTTC
TRBV18	TRBJ2-7	TRBD2	few	CATSRGREFDEQYF	TGTGCCACCTCCCGCGGGAGAGAATTCGACGAGCAGTACTTC
TRBV28	TRBJ1-2	-	-	CASSLTGPHKTYTF	TGTGCCAGCAGCCTCACCGGTCCCCATAAAACCTACACCTTC
TRBV18	TRBJ2-5	-	-	CASSPEVNSETQYF	TGTGCCAGCTCACCGGAGGTTAATTCGGAGACCCAGTACTTC
TRBV5-1	TRBJ2-3	TRBD2	-	CASSLILAGITDTQYF	TGCGCCAGCAGCTTGATCCTAGCGGGAATCACAGATACGCAGTATTTT
TRBV4-1	TRBJ1-5	-	-	CASSQDGWRGPSNQPQHF	TGCGCCAGCAGCCAAGATGGGTGGCGGGGACCAAGCAATCAGCCCCAGCATTTT
TRBV5-1	TRBJ2-3	-	few	CASSLVGAPDTQYF	TGCGCCAGCAGCTTGGTGGGGGCCCCAGATACGCAGTATTTT
TRBV28	TRBJ1-2	-	-	CASSLQREGPYGYTF	TGTGCCAGCAGTCTGCAACGGGAGGGTCCCTATGGCTACACCTTC
TRBV27	TRBJ2-5	TRBD2	-	CASSSTSVQETQYF	TGTGCCAGCAGTTCCACTAGCGTACAAGAGACCCAGTACTTC
TRBV18	TRBJ1-1	-	-	CASSPPTDYTEAFF	TGTGCCAGCTCACCACCGACGGACTACACTGAAGCTTTCTTT
TRBV5-1	TRBJ2-5	-	-	CASSLVPSLETQYF	TGCGCCAGCAGCTTGGTGCCTAGTTTGGAGACCCAGTACTTC
TRBV15	TRBJ2-4	TRBD2	-	CATSRGGEENIQYF	TGTGCCACCAGCAGGGGGGGGGAGGAAAACATTCAGTACTTC
TRBV6-1	TRBJ1-2	-	-	CASSPLLGAGYTF	TGTGCCAGCAGCCCTCTGTTAGGGGCCGGCTACACCTTC
TRBV28	TRBJ2-7	TRBD2	-	CASSPPGLAREQYF	TGTGCCAGCAGTCCTCCGGGACTAGCGCGGGAGCAGTACTTC
TRBV7-2	TRBJ2-5	-	-	CASTPRRQETQYF	TGCGCCAGCACCCCTCGGCGGCAAGAGACCCAGTACTTC
TRBV7-9	TRBJ1-2	TRBD1	-	CASSARQGRTPNYGYTF	TGTGCCAGCAGCGCGAGACAGGGCCGAACTCCTAACTATGGCTACACCTTC
TRBV29-1	TRBJ2-2	-	once	CSCRGGGTGELFF	TGCAGCTGCCGGGGAGGGGGCACCGGGGAGCTGTTTTTT
TRBV5-1	TRBJ2-2	-	-	CASSLSGSGYNTGELFF	TGCGCCAGCAGCCTCTCGGGGAGCGGGTATAACACCGGGGAGCTGTTTTTT
TRBV7-2	TRBJ2-7	-	once	CASSPWGFPYEQYF	TGTGCCAGCAGCCCCTGGGGCTTCCCTTACGAGCAGTACTTC
TRBV19	TRBJ2-2	-	once	CASNDRTGELFF	TGTGCCAGCAACGACAGGACCGGGGAGCTGTTTTTT
TRBV11-1	TRBJ2-1	-	-	CASSFSGGANNEQFF	TGTGCCAGCAGCTTTAGCGGTGGAGCCAACAATGAGCAGTTCTTC
TRBV5-1	TRBJ2-2	TRBD2	-	CASSAGTSGTNTGELFF	TGCGCCAGCAGCGCCGGGACTAGCGGGACGAACACCGGGGAGCTGTTTTTT
TRBV28	TRBJ1-2	-	-	CASREGSYGYTF	TGTGCCAGCAGGGAGGGGAGCTATGGCTACACCTTC
TRBV29-1	TRBJ1-3	-	once	CSVIQGAGNTIYF	TGCAGCGTGATCCAGGGTGCTGGAAACACCATATATTTT
TRBV2	TRBJ2-1	TRBD2	-	CASSELAGSYNEQFF	TGTGCCAGCAGTGAACTAGCGGGATCCTACAATGAGCAGTTCTTC
TRBV4-1	TRBJ2-7	-	few	CASSQVSDWYEQYF	TGCGCCAGCAGCCAAGTGTCTGACTGGTACGAGCAGTACTTC
TRBV5-4	TRBJ2-5	-	-	CASSSPLEAETQYF	TGTGCCAGCAGCTCTCCCCTAGAGGCGGAGACCCAGTACTTC
TRBV11-2	TRBJ2-6	TRBD1	-	CASSGTTGGGFGANVLTF	TGTGCCAGCAGCGGGACCACAGGGGGCGGGTTTGGGGCCAACGTCCTGACTTTC
TRBV9	TRBJ2-1	-	-	CASSPQPIADNEQFF	TGTGCCAGCAGCCCACAACCCATAGCAGACAATGAGCAGTTCTTC
TRBV9	TRBJ2-3	TRBD1	-	CASSAAQGGNTQYF	TGTGCCAGCAGCGCGGCACAGGGGGGAAATACGCAGTATTTT
TRBV28	TRBJ2-5	TRBD2	-	CASNSPSGVSFKTQYF	TGTGCCAGCAACTCGCCTAGCGGGGTTTCCTTTAAGACCCAGTACTTC
TRBV5-6	TRBJ2-2	TRBD2	-	CASSSGEWSGELFF	TGTGCCAGCAGTAGCGGGGAATGGTCCGGGGAGCTGTTTTTT
TRBV6-5	TRBJ1-2	-	few	CASNYYRAPNYGYTF	TGTGCCAGCAATTACTACAGGGCTCCAAACTATGGCTACACCTTC
TRBV27	TRBJ2-3	-	-	CASGGGPPFTDTQYF	TGTGCCAGCGGGGGGGGGCCTCCATTCACAGATACGCAGTATTTT
TRBV28	TRBJ2-5	TRBD2	-	CASSPPGGAHRTQYF	TGTGCCAGCAGTCCCCCGGGAGGGGCACATCGGACCCAGTACTTC
TRBV6-5	TRBJ2-5	TRBD2	-	CASSLAGNQETQYF	TGTGCCAGCAGCCTAGCGGGGAACCAAGAGACCCAGTACTTC
TRBV10-2	TRBJ2-3	-	-	CASSVLDAVDTQYF	TGCGCCAGCAGTGTATTAGACGCGGTCGATACGCAGTATTTT
TRBV7-6	TRBJ2-2	TRBD2	-	CASSLNALAGYNTGELFF	TGTGCCAGCAGCTTAAATGCACTAGCGGGATACAACACCGGGGAGCTGTTTTTT
TRBV18	TRBJ1-5	-	-	CASSLSEGLDQPQHF	TGTGCCAGCTCACTCTCGGAGGGGCTTGATCAGCCCCAGCATTTT
TRBV7-9	TRBJ2-7	TRBD2	-	CASSTGTIDHYEQYF	TGTGCCAGCAGCACCGGGACTATAGACCATTACGAGCAGTACTTC
TRBV28	TRBJ1-1	-	-	CASSQTGNTEAFF	TGTGCCAGCAGTCAAACAGGGAACACTGAAGCTTTCTTT
TRBV20-1	TRBJ2-5	-	-	CSAERGGTQYF	TGCAGTGCTGAAAGGGGAGGGACCCAGTACTTC
TRBV6-1	TRBJ2-7	-	-	CASMSSYEQYF	TGTGCCAGCATGAGCTCCTACGAGCAGTACTTC
TRBV10-3	TRBJ1-3	-	-	CAISAGLTGNTIYF	TGTGCCATCAGCGCAGGGTTAACTGGAAACACCATATATTTT
TRBV19	TRBJ1-2	-	-	CASSPSGDYGYTF	TGTGCCAGTAGCCCGTCGGGTGACTATGGCTACACCTTC
TRBV4-1	TRBJ1-6	-	-	CASSPGQSFNSPLHF	TGCGCCAGCAGCCCCGGACAGTCTTTTAATTCACCCCTCCACTTT
TRBV7-9	TRBJ2-5	-	-	CASSLSGGDETQYF	TGTGCCAGCAGCTTATCTGGCGGGGATGAGACCCAGTACTTC
TRBV7-2	TRBJ2-2	-	-	CASSPPIRGELFF	TGTGCCAGCAGCCCCCCGATCCGGGGGGAGCTGTTTTTT
TRBV28	TRBJ1-4	TRBD1	-	CASGGTGWGEKLFF	TGTGCCAGCGGAGGGACAGGGTGGGGTGAAAAACTGTTTTTT
TRBV6-5	TRBJ1-5	-	-	CASQRHDSNQPQHF	TGTGCCAGCCAAAGACACGATAGCAATCAGCCCCAGCATTTT
TRBV2	TRBJ2-5	-	-	CASYFGGGSETQYF	TGTGCCAGCTACTTTGGGGGGGGCTCCGAGACCCAGTACTTC